Below, 28 T cell receptor beta chains from the same sample are listed, as sequenced in a study of T-cell reconstitution after alpha-beta-depleted transplantation in children. Researchers prepared the TCRbeta library using unique molecular identifiers, the study reports. TCRdb itself ran the PCR reads through MiXCR, one entry per CDR3 protein. Found here are 350,000 to 500,000 distinct CDR3 sequences, over 40% of them singletons; the top ten hold around 29%. Sequencing used PBMCs, obtained before TCRalphabeta/CD19-depleted stem cell transplant. The source is a girl aged 2 to 10 with aplastic anemia, due to receive a stem cell transplant.

V usage is TRBV7-8 and J usage is TRBJ2-4, with TRBD1 as a possible D gene (6 bases). Germline V gene data show CDR1 as SGHVS and CDR2 as FQNEAQ. The CDR3 has 15 amino acids. Deletions cut 1 base from V and 2 bases from J, with 9 bases between. Written as DNA, the CDR3 is TGTGCCAGCAGCTTAGGCAGGGGTCCCAAAAACATTCAGTACTTC. This encodes CASSLGRGPKNIQYF.

This chain joins TRBV25-1 and TRBJ2-5, with unresolved D. CDR3 length: 11 residues. Trimming pared 3 bases from V and 3 bases from J, leaving 2 bases between. From germline, CDR1 is MGHDK and CDR2 SYGVNS. The CDR3 DNA reads as TGTGCCAGCAGTGATAAAGAGACCCAGTACTTC. It yields the protein CASSDKETQYF.

The chain uses TRBV29-1 and TRBJ1-1, with TRBD1 identical over 7 bases. The V and J ends lost 6 bases and 4 bases, in that order; junction bases with no gene match: 2. The germline V gene encodes CDR1 SQVTM and CDR2 ANQGSEA. CDR3 length equals 11 residues. The DNA of the CDR3 is TGCAGCGTATCAGGGGGCACTGAAGCTTTCTTT. Encoded protein: CSVSGGTEAFF.

This clonotype was detected ten times or more. The V call is TRBV20-1, the J call TRBJ2-7; D gene uncertain. Germline loops: CDR1 DFQATT, CDR2 SNEGSKA (reference sequence). This CDR3 comprises 13 residues. V was clipped by 3 bases and J by 0 bases, with 9 bases between them. In DNA, the CDR3 is TGCAGTGCTAGCGGTTCCAGCTCCTACGAGCAGTACTTC. Translated: CSASGSSSYEQYF.

This clonotype was recorded many times. The rearrangement joins TRBV5-1 to TRBJ2-7; D is possibly TRBD2 (6 bases). V dropped 5 bases and J dropped 0 bases, with 15 bases sitting between them. This CDR3 has 15 residues. In germline, CDR1 is SGHRS, CDR2 YFSETQ. CDR3 protein: CASRESVAASYEQYF. The CDR3 DNA reads as TGCGCCAGCAGGGAGAGCGTAGCGGCCTCCTACGAGCAGTACTTC.

This clonotype was recorded a few times. CDR3 DNA: TGTGCTAGTGGTTTGGTTCGGACAGGGCGGAATCAGCCCCAGCATTTT. Translation gives CASGLVRTGRNQPQHF. This sequence joins TRBV12-5 and TRBJ1-5; 8 bases are shared with TRBD1. The CDR3 extends over 16 amino acids. After removal of 0 bases from V and 4 bases from J, the junction contained 5 bases not matched to a gene. Germline-derived CDR1 and CDR2 are LGHNT and FRNRAP.

The J gene is TRBJ1-2, the V gene TRBV5-1; D is unresolved. The germline CDR1 and CDR2 sequences are SGHRS and YFSETQ. The CDR3 length is 14 residues. V dropped 2 bases and J dropped 4 bases, with 12 bases sitting between them. The CDR3 DNA reads TGCGCCAGCAGCTTAGAGGGCTGGGGCTATGGCTACACCTTC. Translating it yields CASSLEGWGYGYTF.

This clonotype was detected a few times. The chain employs TRBV5-1 and TRBJ1-4; the D gene is possibly TRBD1 (5 bases). Looked up from germline, CDR1 is SGHRS and CDR2 is YFSETQ. Deletions cut 4 bases from V and 8 bases from J, with 15 bases between. The CDR3 consists of 14 residues. The CDR3 spells CASSPTVVDEKLFF. In nucleotides, the CDR3 is TGCGCCAGCAGCCCGACAGTCGTAGACGAAAAACTGTTTTTT.

This clonotype was counted between two and nine times. V gene TRBV10-3 combines with J gene TRBJ2-1; 16 positions agree with TRBD2. Germline V gives CDR1 ENHRY, CDR2 SYGVKD. The trim removed 6 bases at V and 2 bases at J, leaving 4 bases unmatched. CDR3 length: 17 amino acids. The chain's CDR3 is CAISPGTSGRAYNEQFF. Written as DNA, the CDR3 is TGTGCCATCAGCCCCGGGACTAGCGGGAGGGCCTACAATGAGCAGTTCTTC.

This clonotype came up once. The chain links TRBV27 to TRBJ2-5; 8 nucleotides align to TRBD1. Germline V gives CDR1 MNHEY, CDR2 SMNVEV (reference sequence). The CDR3 has 14 amino acids. Losses at the gene ends were 5 bases for V and 3 bases for J; bases not matched to a gene: 5. Written as DNA, the CDR3 is TGTGCCAGCAGTACCTACAGGGGGAAAGAGACCCAGTACTTC. Protein sequence: CASSTYRGKETQYF.

The chain couples TRBV20-1 to TRBJ2-7; the match to TRBD2 covers 8 bases. V shed 4 bases, J shed 6 bases, and the junction held 20 bases outside the gene matches. The CDR3 is 17 amino acids. Germline lookup yields CDR1 DFQATT and CDR2 SNEGSKA (reference sequence). As DNA, the CDR3 is TGCAGTGCTATCCAACTAGCGGCGAGATCTGAGGGTCTCGAGCAGTACTTC. It codes for CSAIQLAARSEGLEQYF.

The chain links TRBV9 to TRBJ2-2, with D possibly being TRBD2 (7 bases). This CDR3 contains 16 residues. Germline CDR1 reads SGDLS; CDR2 reads YYNGEE. V gave up 0 bases and J gave up 7 bases, with 16 bases separating them. The CDR3 DNA follows: TGTGCCAGCAGCGTAGGCGTGCGGGGGCAAGGCGGGGAGCTGTTTTTT. It specifies CASSVGVRGQGGELFF. Combining the CDR3 with reference TRBV9 and TRBJ2-2 gives the whole variable domain DSGVTQTPKHLITATGQRVTLRCSPRSGDLSVYWYQQSLDQGLQFLIQYYNGEERAKGNILERFSAQQFPDLHSELNLSSLELGDSALYFCASSVGVRGQGGELFFGEGSRLTVL.

The J gene is TRBJ2-1, the V gene TRBV28, with D uncertain. In germline, CDR1 is MDHEN, CDR2 SYDVKM. Trimming stripped 7 bases from V and 3 bases from J, with 10 bases between. The CDR3 is 13 residues long. The CDR3 DNA is TGTGCCAGCACCGAGACTGGCTACAATGAGCAGTTCTTC. Amino acid sequence: CASTETGYNEQFF.

The J gene is TRBJ2-1, the V gene TRBV4-2; D remains unclear. The V end was cut by 0 bases, the J end by 6 bases, with 15 bases between. The CDR3 consists of 16 residues. CDR1 is LGHNA, CDR2 YNFKEQ, per germline. The CDR3, as DNA: TGTGCCAGCAGCCAAGATGGAGATCCGGCCCTCAATGAGCAGTTCTTC. Translated: CASSQDGDPALNEQFF.

The chain has TRBV5-1 and TRBJ1-1, with a possible D match to TRBD1 (5 bases). CDR3 length equals 12 residues. V dropped 1 base and J dropped 8 bases, with 9 bases sitting between them. Germline CDR1 reads SGHRS; CDR2 reads YFSETQ. DNA of the CDR3: TGCGCCAGCAGCTTGAAGGGACCCGAAGCTTTCTTT. Its translation: CASSLKGPEAFF.

CDR3 coding DNA: TGCGCCAGCAGCCCGCTGACTAGCGGGAGCCCAGGGGGGCAGTACTTC. Its protein is CASSPLTSGSPGGQYF. The gene calls are TRBV5-1 and TRBJ2-7, with 12 nucleotides matching TRBD2. This CDR3 comprises 16 residues. V trimming: 4 bases; J trimming: 9 bases; junction bases outside the gene matches: 14. In germline, CDR1 is SGHRS, CDR2 YFSETQ.

This chain joins TRBV5-1 and TRBJ2-1, with TRBD2 identical over 9 bases. The CDR3 totals 15 residues. Germline V CDR1 and CDR2: SGHRS, YFSETQ. Trimming removed 0 bases from V and 6 bases from J; junction bases left unmatched: 4. The CDR3 loop reads CASSLASGASNEQFF. The CDR3 nucleotides read TGCGCCAGCAGCTTGGCTAGCGGGGCATCCAATGAGCAGTTCTTC.

This clonotype occurred a few times. The chain has TRBV12-3 or TRBV12-4 and TRBJ2-3; D is uncertain. The CDR3 totals 12 residues. V dropped 3 bases and J dropped 5 bases, with 6 bases sitting between them. The CDR3 bases are TGTGCCAGCAGTTTTCTTCAAGATACGCAGTATTTT. Translation gives CASSFLQDTQYF.

This clonotype was seen more than once but under ten times. J is TRBJ2-5 and V is TRBV6-5; D not certain. Trimming cost V 2 bases and J 1 base, with 14 bases left between them. The germline V gene encodes CDR1 MNHEY and CDR2 SVGAGI. This CDR3 contains 16 residues. The DNA for the CDR3 is TGTGCCAGCAGTTACGGGCCTGACGGGTCCCAAGAGACCCAGTACTTC. Amino acid sequence: CASSYGPDGSQETQYF.

The rearrangement links TRBV12-3 or TRBV12-4 to TRBJ2-1; the D is unclear. Trimming removed 4 bases from V and 3 bases from J, with 13 bases in between. The CDR3 is made up of 15 amino acids. The CDR3 spells CASSYTPVNYNEQFF. CDR3 DNA: TGTGCCAGCAGTTATACCCCTGTGAACTACAATGAGCAGTTCTTC.

The CDR3: CASSLGQGVEAFF. In DNA form, the CDR3 reads TGTGCCAGCAGTCTGGGACAGGGGGTTGAAGCTTTCTTT. This rearrangement joins TRBV5-6 to TRBJ1-1; 11 nucleotides match TRBD1. This CDR3 has 13 amino acids. Trimming cost V 5 bases and J 7 bases; bases outside gene matches: 4. The germline CDR1 and CDR2 sequences are SGHDT and YYEEEE.

The table lists this clonotype with a few counts. The chain carries TRBV29-1 and TRBJ2-7; D not resolved. In germline, CDR1 is SQVTM, CDR2 ANQGSEA. CDR3 length equals 14 residues. V lost 0 bases to trimming and J lost 2 bases, with 11 bases between them. In DNA form, the CDR3 reads TGCAGCGTTGAAGATCGCAGGTCTCCCTACGAGCAGTACTTC. This encodes CSVEDRRSPYEQYF.

This clonotype has a handful of counts. V and J are TRBV5-1 and TRBJ2-1; 7 bases align to TRBD1. Trimming cost V 0 bases and J 4 bases; bases outside gene matches: 4. Germline V CDR1 and CDR2: SGHRS, YFSETQ. The length of the CDR3 is 15 residues. The CDR3 loop is CASSLGGQRYNEQFF. The CDR3 region has the DNA TGCGCCAGCAGCTTGGGGGGACAGAGATACAATGAGCAGTTCTTC.

Only a few counts were recorded for this clonotype. This rearrangement joins TRBV27 to TRBJ2-2; no clear D gene. From germline, CDR1 is MNHEY and CDR2 SMNVEV (reference sequence). The CDR3 is 14 amino acids. Trimming stripped 5 bases from V and 0 bases from J, with 7 bases between. Here the CDR3 reads CASSKDTNTGELFF. The DNA for the CDR3 is TGTGCCAGCAGTAAAGACACGAACACCGGGGAGCTGTTTTTT.

V and J are TRBV29-1 and TRBJ2-5, with D uncertain. The length of the CDR3 is 13 residues. In germline, CDR1 is SQVTM, CDR2 ANQGSEA. The V end was cut by 5 bases, the J end by 1 base, with 11 bases between. CDR3 sequence: CSVKTPTQETQYF. In DNA, the CDR3 is TGCAGCGTTAAAACCCCGACCCAAGAGACCCAGTACTTC.

This rearrangement joins TRBV20-1 to TRBJ2-2; D not resolved. Germline CDR1 reads DFQATT; CDR2 reads SNEGSKA (reference sequence). This CDR3 is built from 15 residues. The V end was cut by 0 bases, the J end by 4 bases, with 12 bases between. The CDR3 sequence: CSARDLSPGTGELFF. In DNA, the CDR3 is TGCAGTGCTAGAGATCTCAGCCCCGGCACCGGGGAGCTGTTTTTT.

This clonotype was observed many times. The chain is built from TRBV13 and TRBJ2-1, with 11 bases aligning to TRBD2. Per the germline V gene, CDR1 is PRHDT and CDR2 is FYEKMQ (reference sequence). This CDR3 is 19 amino acids long. With 4 bases clipped from V and 0 bases from J, the junction kept 11 bases outside the gene matches. The CDR3 DNA sequence: TGTGCCAGCAGCTCTGAACTAGCGGGAGCGGACCCCTCCTACAATGAGCAGTTCTTC. This codes for CASSSELAGADPSYNEQFF.

This clonotype was seen many times. This rearrangement joins TRBV20-1 to TRBJ1-1, with 11 nucleotides matching TRBD1. This CDR3 spans 16 amino acids. Looked up from germline, CDR1 is DFQATT and CDR2 is SNEGSKA (reference sequence). V lost 6 bases and J lost 2; bases outside the gene matches: 11. The CDR3 protein is CSAPDRGRPSNTEAFF. In DNA, the CDR3 is TGCAGTGCCCCGGACAGGGGGCGTCCTAGTAACACTGAAGCTTTCTTT.